This T cell receptor (beta chain) was recorded in a study of shared clonotypes between healthy human individuals. J gave up 4 bases and V 2 bases, and 5 bases lay outside the gene matches. The germline CDR1 and CDR2 sequences are SGHRS and YFSETQ. The CDR3 runs to 14 residues. In the study's own analysis: Junction-only sequences without quality scores were provided by ImmunoSEQ, so filtering was different. Sequenced by immunoSEQ multiplex PCR; TCRdb stores in-frame clones only, minus some. V and J calls and clone size follow that table, whereas D and trimming were derived from the DNA. The sample records some 2,400,000 clones, more than 90% being singletons.

The receptor was derived from a man between 18 and 35 years old in good health. Sequenced sample: naive CD4+ T cells sorted from blood. This sample's subset: CD45RA+ positively selected. The chain is built from TRBV5-1 and TRBJ2-5; TRBD2 aligns across 7 bases. CDR3 DNA sequence: TGCGCCAGCAGCTTACATAGCGGGCGAGAGACCCAGTACTTC. Protein product: CASSLHSGRETQYF.